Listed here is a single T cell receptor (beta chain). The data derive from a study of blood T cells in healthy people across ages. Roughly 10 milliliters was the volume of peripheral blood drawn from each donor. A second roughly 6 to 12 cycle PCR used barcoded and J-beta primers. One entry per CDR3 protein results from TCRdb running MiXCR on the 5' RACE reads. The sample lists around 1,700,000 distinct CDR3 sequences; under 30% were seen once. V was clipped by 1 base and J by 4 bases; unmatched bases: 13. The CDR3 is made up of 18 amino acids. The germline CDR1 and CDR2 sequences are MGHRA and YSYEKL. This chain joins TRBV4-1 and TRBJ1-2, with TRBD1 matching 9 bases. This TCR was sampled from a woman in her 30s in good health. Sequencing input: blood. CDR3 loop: CASSQVPTGGERVYGYTF. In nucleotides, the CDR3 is TGCGCCAGCAGCCAAGTCCCTACAGGGGGCGAAAGGGTCTATGGCTACACCTTC.